The rows below give T cell receptor beta chains drawn from one sample of a study of PD-L1 blockade in urothelial cancer. TCRdb's table, derived via immunoSEQ multiplex PCR, lists solely in-frame clones and lacks some. The sample lists around 33,000 clones, 89% occurring once. The input for sequencing was PBMCs, taken around atezolizumab (anti-PD-L1) treatment. All receptors come from an elderly man with urothelial cancer. The CDR3 runs from the conserved cysteine through the conserved F or W.

CDR3 length: 14; V gene: TRBV9; CDR3 protein: CASSIDTSYNEQFF
CDR3 length: 14; V gene: TRBV11-2; CDR3 protein: CASSLQGMGNTIYF
CDR3 length: 18; V gene: TRBV30; CDR3 protein: CAWSVLGVGTGANYGYTF
CDR3 length: 18; V gene: TRBV4-3; CDR3 protein: CASSQDLRSFSGANVLTF
CDR3 length: 16; V gene: TRBV5-4; CDR3 protein: CASSPGLAGVGETQYF
CDR3 length: 15; V gene: TRBV19; CDR3 protein: CASRNPRTGNTEAFF
CDR3 length: 14; V gene: TRBV19; CDR3 protein: CASSIAPGEDTQYF
CDR3 length: 16; V gene: TRBV19; CDR3 protein: CASSMPSGRTKNIQYF
CDR3 length: 16; V gene: TRBV7-2; CDR3 protein: CASTPGLGAGANVLTF
CDR3 length: 15; V gene: TRBV4-3; CDR3 protein: CASSQDRQVWETQYF
CDR3 length: 13; V gene: TRBV29-1; CDR3 protein: CSVAAASTDTQYF
CDR3 length: 15; V gene: TRBV6-5; CDR3 protein: CASSYVGGRGGGYTF
CDR3 length: 16; V gene: TRBV5-1; CDR3 protein: CASSLKGTGSGNTIYF
CDR3 length: 14; V gene: TRBV5-4; CDR3 protein: CASSLKLAANEQYF
CDR3 length: 16; V gene: TRBV19; CDR3 protein: CASIEGAVESTDTQYF
CDR3 length: 14; V gene: TRBV27; CDR3 protein: CASSLKGGGHGYTF
CDR3 length: 15; V gene: TRBV30; CDR3 protein: CAWSVLAGGPGEQFF
CDR3 length: 16; V gene: TRBV7-8; CDR3 protein: CASGGRFATPNPEAFF
CDR3 length: 13; V gene: TRBV18; CDR3 protein: CASSPSQGWGYTF
CDR3 length: 15; V gene: TRBV6-5; CDR3 protein: CASRKQGAGNQPQHF
CDR3 length: 15; V gene: TRBV27; CDR3 protein: CASGPMTVSNQPQHF
CDR3 length: 15; V gene: TRBV2; CDR3 protein: CASSRYLDRAEGAFF
CDR3 length: 12; V gene: TRBV6-1; CDR3 protein: CASSRDSYGYTF
CDR3 length: 14; V gene: TRBV7-9; CDR3 protein: CASSDMGRNTEAFF
CDR3 length: 15; V gene: TRBV5-1; CDR3 protein: CASHRLAGVGETQYF
CDR3 length: 16; V gene: TRBV18; CDR3 protein: CASSGQGLSSGNTIYF
CDR3 length: 19; V gene: TRBV28; CDR3 protein: CASSGVGQGASSGANVLTF
CDR3 length: 14; V gene: TRBV4-1; CDR3 protein: CASSSGVRDQPQHF
CDR3 length: 13; V gene: TRBV19; CDR3 protein: CASSINWGGEAFF
CDR3 length: 15; V gene: TRBV7-9; CDR3 protein: CASSSWTGETDTQYF